This T cell receptor beta chain was identified during a study of CD8+CD57+ T cells in acquired aplastic anemia. The template used for profiling TCR beta VDJ and CDR3 was genomic DNA. MiXCR was run by TCRdb on the reads, yielding one entry per CDR3 protein. The sample lists 200,000 or so distinct CDR3 sequences, roughly half occurring once. This clonotype was detected many times. V lost 3 bases to trimming and J lost 5 bases; unmatched junction nucleotides: 6. The CDR3 is 15 residues long. Germline assignment: CDR1 SGHRS and CDR2 YFSETQ. Sequencing was done on patients that had shown CD8+CD57+ cell expansion by flow cytometry.

The genes are TRBV5-1 and TRBJ2-7; 12 nucleotides align to TRBD1. Sequenced input: sorted CD4+, CD8+, or CD8+CD57+ T cells (not recorded which) from PBMCs. This receptor was identified in a human donor with aplastic anemia. CDR3 region: CASSSRDRGRDEQYF. In nucleotides, the CDR3 is TGCGCCAGCAGCTCACGGGACAGGGGGCGCGACGAGCAGTACTTC.